The rows below give T cell receptor beta chains drawn from one sample of a study of esophageal squamous cell carcinoma under preoperative chemotherapy. MiXCR was run by TCRdb on the PCR reads, yielding one entry per CDR3 protein. The sample lists around 14,000 distinct CDR3 sequences; approximately 61% were seen once. The specimen was taken from a patient given preoperative chemotherapy. The receptors stem from a human donor with esophageal squamous cell carcinoma. The donor label of this sample is uncertain. Both conserved end residues are trimmed from each CDR3. The order of the fields is V gene, J gene, clone size, CDR3 protein. Clone size appears in some rows only: once, few, many, or a class for an expanded clone.

TRBV7-2	TRBJ2-1	-	ASSFWGSNEQF
TRBV11-3	TRBJ2-4	many	ASSPTSGSGGIQY
TRBV6-1	-	large	ASSAWAGGETQY
TRBV12-3/TRBV12-4	TRBJ2-2	-	ASCQRGVANTGELF
TRBV6-1	TRBJ2-3	-	ASSDDPGEREGSWDTQY
TRBV5-1	TRBJ2-1	few	ASSLAGGSSYNEQF
TRBV6-1	TRBJ2-3	-	ASGTGAGAKNTQY
TRBV6-4	TRBJ2-3	once	ASGLGGGAGDTQY
TRBV7-2	TRBJ1-1	-	ASSLVEVGTEAF
TRBV7-2	TRBJ2-5	-	ASNLLSSQETQY
TRBV6-1	TRBJ1-2	-	ASSEEGTGRRNNYGYT
TRBV6-1	TRBJ2-2	-	ASSQGVSTEALF
TRBV7-6	-	-	ASSSKFSGVDEQY
TRBV7-2	TRBJ2-3	-	ASSLAGASQY
TRBV10-2	TRBJ2-4	-	AGRGGREQEIQY
TRBV6-1	-	-	AGKGTGAKDTQY
TRBV6-1	-	-	ASSRRDSHYEQY
TRBV11-2	TRBJ2-2	-	ANEVVSTGAQF
TRBV10-1	TRBJ2-3	many	ASSEGTSTDTQY
TRBV6-1	TRBJ1-4	many	ASRGQGLTGKLF
TRBV6-1	-	-	ARGGGQEGDTQY
TRBV6-1	TRBJ2-2	-	ASSALPAVIAEGLNTGTQF
TRBV6-1	TRBJ1-1	many	ASRDRGLTEAF
TRBV6-5	TRBJ2-7	many	ASSYVASGRVEQY
TRBV6-1	TRBJ2-3	many	ASSEDRVRGLDTQY
TRBV7-2	-	-	AGSGGTDEDTQY
TRBV7-8	TRBJ2-1	-	ASSSSRFVSYNEQF
TRBV10-3	-	-	AGAPGLAGDGTQY
TRBV6-1	TRBJ2-1	-	ARVKGARGGETQY
TRBV7-2	TRBJ2-1	medium-sized	ASSWDFPYEQF
TRBV6-5	TRBJ2-1	-	ASSYSILAGGSSYNEQF
TRBV6-4	TRBJ2-1	-	AGSGGGGPETQY
TRBV11-3	TRBJ2-5	-	AGIGGRSQETQY
TRBV6-5	-	-	ASSSSRLAGDGIYNEQF
TRBV7-2	TRBJ2-5	-	ASGGRGGGDTETQY
TRBV27	TRBJ2-3	-	ASSRRLRTDGPDTQY
TRBV27	TRBJ2-2	-	ASSLRGGYTGAQF
TRBV6-5	TRBJ2-7	medium-sized	ASSTEGTGYIEQY
TRBV6-5	TRBJ2-1	few	ASSYSRTTLRVEQF